This entry is about one TCR beta chain. This clone was seen a single time. The antigen it binds to is not known. The junction departs from the called germline gene at one end, perhaps through a read error. In the same sample, other DNA sequences code for this CDR3. The time point label of this sample denotes: week 5, during vaccination. Each vaccine dose was 300 ug of a 20-mer mutant IDH1 peptide in Montanide, given subcutaneously with topical imiquimod. All donors had newly diagnosed IDH1-mutant astrocytomas of WHO grade 3 or 4 that showed loss of nuclear ATRX. The samples were drawn from NOA16, a multicentre, single-arm, open-label phase I trial in Germany that tested a mutant IDH1 peptide vaccine in humans for the first time. The DNeasy Blood and Tissue Kit was used to extract genomic DNA from EDTA blood for TCRB sequencing. This entry is derived from a study of a mutant IDH1 vaccine in newly diagnosed glioma (dated by TCRdb to the early 2020s). Study-level background: Patients received eight vaccinations in weeks 1, 3, 5, 7, 11, 15, 19 and 23, corresponding to visits V03 through V10. In the chemotherapy-containing groups, vaccination started alongside temozolomide cycles, whereas in patients who had radiotherapy alone it started 4-6 weeks after radiotherapy. Of the roughly 30 treated patients, approximately 62% were male and 37.5% were female, and the mean age was approximately 40 years. Before enrollment, most patients had been given radiochemotherapy with temozolomide as standard therapy, while the rest had received either radiotherapy alone or temozolomide alone. Peripheral blood was drawn at six visits: V03 (baseline), V05, V07, V10, V12 and V13. Longitudinal TCRB deep sequencing was done for some 26 treated patients, wherever samples were available for exploratory analyses. General conclusions and limits of the study: Pseudoprogression seemed to be unrelated to changes in the top peripheral T cell clonotypes found by TCRB sequencing. Availability determined which PBMC samples were chosen for TCRB deep sequencing. According to the authors, sample limitations meant that analyses of patient blood samples could not be reproduced. Immune responses induced by the vaccine were seen in roughly 92% of patients across multiple MHC alleles.

The cysteine opens and the phenylalanine closes a CDR3 of 13 amino acids. Of all the DNA, just the CDR3 is kept, 39 bases in frame from base 1. As encoded in the germline V gene, CDR1 is SGHRS while CDR2 is YFSETQ. The library was produced with the immunoSEQ multiplex PCR assay. Rearranged TCR beta chain sequences were amplified using the hsTCRB Kit according to the manufacturer's protocol. An Illumina MiSeq was used to sequence the TCRB libraries. Concerning the study's data processing: The kit vendor's proprietary platform handled demultiplexing, trimming and gene mapping. Not all clones reach the TCRdb copy of this immuneACCESS table, which keeps in-frame sequences only. Checked studies attribute under half of the gap to unresolved V genes and leave the rest unexplained. The V and J calls and clone size come from that table; D and trimming were worked out from the DNA. The sample data list tens of thousands of clones, and 87% of these were observed just once. Jointly, the top ten make up approximately 3.3% of the sample.

The TCR comes from a middle-aged woman with glioma. Some clones in this sample may be carry-over from other donors' samples. The chain is made from TRBV5-1 and TRBJ1-2; 8 nucleotides in the junction match TRBD1. The sample here was peripheral blood mononuclear cells (PBMCs), taken from a glioma patient whose treatment included an IDH1 peptide vaccine. The DNA sequence is TGTGCCAGCAGCTACGGACAGGGCTATGGCTACACCTTC. This is translated as CASSYGQGYGYTF. Where the CDR3 stops, the reference TRBV5-1 and TRBJ1-2 genes take over; the full variable domain is KAGVTQTPRYLIKTRGQQVTLSCSPISGHRSVSWYQQTPGQGLQFLFEYFSETQRNKGNFPGRFSGRQFSNSRSEMNVSTLELGDSALYLCASSYGQGYGYTFGSGTRLTVV.